This is a list of T cell receptor beta chains from one sample in a study of beta chain features in type 1 diabetes. Profiling relied on immunoSEQ multiplex PCR, and the TCRdb table lists in-frame clones only, not all of them. The sample lists some 250,000 clones; around a quarter were seen once. The sequenced material came from central memory CD4+ T cells from blood. The source is a man aged 25-45 years in good health. Each CDR3 is given with its conserved first and last residue. Each record gives: J gene, V gene, clone size, D gene, CDR3 protein, CDR3 DNA. D genes are given only for firm matches. Size values are once, few and many counts, or a class for expanded clones, and some rows have none.

TRBJ2-2 | TRBV4-3 | once | . | CASSQDPGTNTGELFF | TGCGCCAGCAGCCAAGACCCAGGGACTAACACCGGGGAGCTGTTTTTT
TRBJ1-2 | TRBV7-9 | . | . | CASSLESGYTF | TGTGCCAGCAGCTTAGAGAGCGGCTACACCTTC
TRBJ2-1 | TRBV5-1 | . | . | CASSLEGLYSEQFF | TGCGCCAGCAGCTTGGAGGGATTGTACAGTGAGCAGTTCTTC
TRBJ2-1 | TRBV5-6 | . | TRBD1 | CASSSGQGSYNEQFF | TGTGCCAGCAGCTCAGGACAGGGCTCCTACAATGAGCAGTTCTTC
TRBJ2-2 | TRBV11-2 | . | . | CASSPTGTLNTGELFF | TGTGCCAGCAGCCCCACCGGGACTCTGAACACCGGGGAGCTGTTTTTT
TRBJ2-7 | TRBV5-1 | . | TRBD1 | CASSLDATGAYEQYF | TGCGCCAGCAGCTTGGACGCGACAGGGGCCTACGAGCAGTACTTC
TRBJ2-4 | TRBV6-5 | . | . | CASSREDKNIQYF | TGTGCCAGCAGTCGAGAAGACAAAAACATTCAGTACTTC
TRBJ1-2 | TRBV7-9 | many | . | CASSLADSYGYTF | TGTGCCAGCAGCTTAGCCGACAGCTATGGCTACACCTTC
TRBJ2-3 | TRBV5-6 | . | . | CASLAGSDTQYF | TGTGCCAGCCTGGCGGGGTCAGATACGCAGTATTTT
TRBJ2-7 | TRBV11-2 | few | . | CASITSGGHEQYF | TGTGCCAGCATCACAAGTGGGGGCCACGAGCAGTACTTC
TRBJ2-7 | TRBV11-2 | . | TRBD1 | CASSRRDRPYEQYF | TGTGCCAGCAGCCGCAGGGACAGGCCCTACGAGCAGTACTTC
TRBJ2-6 | TRBV25-1 | few | . | CASSSAKGNGANVLTF | TGTGCCAGCAGTTCCGCGAAGGGGAACGGGGCCAACGTCCTGACTTTC
TRBJ1-1 | TRBV6-5 | . | . | CASSRGQSNTEAFF | TGTGCCAGCAGCCGAGGACAGTCTAACACTGAAGCTTTCTTT
TRBJ2-5 | TRBV28 | few | TRBD1 | CASKAQGAYQETQYF | TGTGCCAGCAAAGCGCAGGGGGCCTACCAAGAGACCCAGTACTTC
TRBJ2-1 | TRBV7-2 | . | . | CASSSRRSYNEQFF | TGTGCCAGCAGCTCCCGGAGGAGCTACAATGAGCAGTTCTTC
TRBJ2-5 | TRBV7-2 | few | TRBD1 | CASSVDRGHETQYF | TGTGCCAGCAGCGTGGACAGGGGGCACGAGACCCAGTACTTC
TRBJ2-7 | TRBV15 | few | TRBD1 | CATRTGTGAEQYF | TGTGCCACCAGGACCGGGACAGGGGCCGAGCAGTACTTC
TRBJ2-7 | TRBV5-6 | . | TRBD2 | CASSSAGAPARYF | TGTGCCAGCAGCTCCGCGGGAGCGCCAGCCAGGTACTTC
TRBJ1-1 | TRBV7-9 | . | . | CASSFSTGDTEAFF | TGTGCCAGCAGCTTTTCTACAGGCGACACTGAAGCTTTCTTT
TRBJ1-1 | TRBV6-5 | . | TRBD1 | CASRNDGTVNTEAFF | TGTGCCAGCAGAAACGACGGGACAGTTAACACTGAAGCTTTCTTT
TRBJ2-7 | TRBV23-1 | few | . | CASSPQREVGPYEQYF | TGCGCCAGCAGTCCCCAACGCGAGGTGGGACCCTACGAGCAGTACTTC
TRBJ2-1 | TRBV20-1 | . | . | CSAGQKQFF | TGCAGTGCTGGGCAAAAGCAGTTCTTC
TRBJ1-5 | TRBV2 | few | TRBD1 | CASSLTGPAQPQHF | TGTGCCAGCAGTCTGACAGGGCCCGCTCAGCCCCAGCATTTT
TRBJ1-1 | TRBV29-1 | few | . | CSVGGTEAFF | TGCAGCGTTGGAGGGACTGAAGCTTTCTTT
TRBJ2-2 | TRBV6-5 | . | . | CASSPQGGGTGELFF | TGTGCCAGCAGTCCGCAGGGAGGGGGCACCGGGGAGCTGTTTTTT
TRBJ1-4 | TRBV5-1 | few | TRBD1 | CASSPGQGNEKLFF | TGCGCCAGCAGCCCGGGACAGGGAAATGAAAAACTGTTTTTT